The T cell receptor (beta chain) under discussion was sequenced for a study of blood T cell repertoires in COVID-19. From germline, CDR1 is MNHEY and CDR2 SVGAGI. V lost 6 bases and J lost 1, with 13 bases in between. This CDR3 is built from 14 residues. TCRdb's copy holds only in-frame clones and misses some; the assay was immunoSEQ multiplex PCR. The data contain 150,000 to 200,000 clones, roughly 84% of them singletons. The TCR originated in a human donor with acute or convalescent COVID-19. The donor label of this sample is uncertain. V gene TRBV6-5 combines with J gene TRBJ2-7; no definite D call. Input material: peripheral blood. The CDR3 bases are TGTGCCAGCAGGGAGTCGACGGTATCCTACGAGCAGTACTTC. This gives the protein CASRESTVSYEQYF.